This T cell receptor beta chain was documented in a study of beta chain features in type 1 diabetes. About the research overall: Patients did not differ from healthy donors in age, gender or cell yield. Analysis included about 110 million sorted cells drawn from all samples.

Study-wide points: Researchers report that Type 1 diabetes patients had moderately but significantly shorter TCRB CDR3s across all four CD4+ subsets.

In its sample, this clone was seen a few times. What it binds is not known. Blood was drawn once from each donor into heparinised tubes. The draws averaged about 0.11 L. All of the isolated RNA was reverse transcribed, so expressed TCRB transcripts were sequenced. Profiled with immunoSEQ multiplex PCR; TCRdb holds only in-frame clones, not every one. The data hold 350,000 to 450,000 clones, with roughly 14% observed a single time. The specimen sequenced was naive CD4+ T cells from blood. This clonotype originated in a man younger than 45 in good health.

The CDR3 protein is CASSPGGTDTQYF. CDR3 DNA: TGTGCCAGCAGCCCTGGGGGCACAGATACGCAGTATTTT. The V call is TRBV11-3, the J call TRBJ2-3, with D hard to call. The germline V gene has CDR1 SGHNT and CDR2 YENEEA. V was clipped by 5 bases and J by 1 base, with 7 bases between them. This CDR3 is built from 13 residues.